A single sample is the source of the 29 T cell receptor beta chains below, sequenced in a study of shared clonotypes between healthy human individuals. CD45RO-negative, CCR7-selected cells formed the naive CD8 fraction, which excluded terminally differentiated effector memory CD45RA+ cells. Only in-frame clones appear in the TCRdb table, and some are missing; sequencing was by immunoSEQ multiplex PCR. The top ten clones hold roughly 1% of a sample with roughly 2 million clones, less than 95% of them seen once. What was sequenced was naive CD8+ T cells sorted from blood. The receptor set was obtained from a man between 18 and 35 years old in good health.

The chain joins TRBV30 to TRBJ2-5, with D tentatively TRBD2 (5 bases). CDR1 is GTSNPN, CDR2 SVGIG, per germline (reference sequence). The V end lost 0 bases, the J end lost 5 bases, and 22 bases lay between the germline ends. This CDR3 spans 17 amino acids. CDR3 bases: TGTGCCTGGAGTGTACCCGGGAACCTAGTTTGGGTTGAGACCCAGTACTTC. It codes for CAWSVPGNLVWVETQYF.

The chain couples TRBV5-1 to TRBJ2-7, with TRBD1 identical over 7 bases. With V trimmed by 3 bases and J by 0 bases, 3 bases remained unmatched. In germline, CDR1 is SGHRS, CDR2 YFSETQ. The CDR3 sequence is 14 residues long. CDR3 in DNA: TGCGCCAGCAGCTGGGGGACAGACTCCTACGAGCAGTACTTC. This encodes CASSWGTDSYEQYF.

CDR3 coding DNA: TGTGCCAGCAGTTACAATCCGACAGTGATGAACACTGAAGCTTTCTTT. This gives the protein CASSYNPTVMNTEAFF. The V gene is TRBV6-5, the J gene TRBJ1-1; D may be TRBD1 (5 bases). V lost 2 bases to trimming and J lost 0 bases, with 13 bases between them. In germline, CDR1 is MNHEY, CDR2 SVGAGI. The CDR3 covers 16 residues.

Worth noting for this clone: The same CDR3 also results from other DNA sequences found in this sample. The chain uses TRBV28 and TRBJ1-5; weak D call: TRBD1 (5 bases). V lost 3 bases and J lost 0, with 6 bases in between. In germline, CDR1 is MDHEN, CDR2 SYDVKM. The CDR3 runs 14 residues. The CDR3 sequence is CASSFGGSNQPQHF. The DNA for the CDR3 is TGTGCCAGCAGTTTTGGGGGTAGCAATCAGCCCCAGCATTTT.

The CDR3 here is CASSQDQSLSYEQYF. The CDR3 DNA sequence: TGCGCCAGCAGCCAAGATCAGTCCCTCTCCTACGAGCAGTACTTC. The genes are TRBV4-1 and TRBJ2-7, with D hard to call. CDR1 MGHRA and CDR2 YSYEKL come from the germline V gene. V lost 0 bases and J 0 bases, leaving 9 bases between the germline ends. The CDR3 length is 15 residues.

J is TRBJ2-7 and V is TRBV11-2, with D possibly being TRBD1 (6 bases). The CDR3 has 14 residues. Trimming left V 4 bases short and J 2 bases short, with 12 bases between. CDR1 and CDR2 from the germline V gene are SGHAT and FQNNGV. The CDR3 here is CASSWGRGPYEQYF. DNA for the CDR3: TGTGCCAGCAGCTGGGGCAGGGGTCCCTACGAGCAGTACTTC.

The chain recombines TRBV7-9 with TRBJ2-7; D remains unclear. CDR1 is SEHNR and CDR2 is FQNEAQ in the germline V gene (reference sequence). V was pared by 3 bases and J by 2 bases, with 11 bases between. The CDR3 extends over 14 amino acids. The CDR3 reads CASSFGPTAYEQYF. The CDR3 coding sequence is TGTGCCAGCAGCTTTGGACCAACCGCCTACGAGCAGTACTTC. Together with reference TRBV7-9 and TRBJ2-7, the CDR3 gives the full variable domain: DTGVSQNPRHKITKRGQNVTFRCDPISEHNRLYWYRQTLGQGPEFLTYFQNEAQLEKSRLLSDRFSAERPKGSFSTLEIQRTEQGDSAMYLCASSFGPTAYEQYFGPGTRLTVT.

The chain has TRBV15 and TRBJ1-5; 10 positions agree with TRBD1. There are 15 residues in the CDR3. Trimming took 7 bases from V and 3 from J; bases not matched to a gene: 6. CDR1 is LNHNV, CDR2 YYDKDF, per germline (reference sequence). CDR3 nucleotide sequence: TGTGCCACCAAACCCGGGACAGGGGTCAATCAGCCCCAGCATTTT. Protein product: CATKPGTGVNQPQHF.

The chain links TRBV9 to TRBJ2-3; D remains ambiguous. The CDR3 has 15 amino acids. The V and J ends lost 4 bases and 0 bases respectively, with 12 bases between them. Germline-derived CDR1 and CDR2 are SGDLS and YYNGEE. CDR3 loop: CASSPWATSTDTQYF. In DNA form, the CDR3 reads TGTGCCAGCAGCCCCTGGGCCACTAGCACAGATACGCAGTATTTT.

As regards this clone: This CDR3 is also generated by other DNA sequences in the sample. The CDR3 reads CASSFQGSNQPQHF. The CDR3 nucleotides are TGTGCCAGCAGTTTCCAGGGAAGCAATCAGCCCCAGCATTTT. V gene TRBV28 combines with J gene TRBJ1-5; tentatively, D is TRBD1 (5 bases). V shed 3 bases and J shed 1 base, with 7 bases lying between them. Germline V gene lookup returns CDR1 MDHEN and CDR2 SYDVKM. The CDR3 extends over 14 amino acids. Complete variable domain (other parts from reference TRBV28 and TRBJ1-5): DVKVTQSSRYLVKRTGEKVFLECVQDMDHENMFWYRQDPGLGLRLIYFSYDVKMKEKGDIPEGYSVSREKKERFSLILESASTNQTSMYLCASSFQGSNQPQHFGDGTRLSIL.

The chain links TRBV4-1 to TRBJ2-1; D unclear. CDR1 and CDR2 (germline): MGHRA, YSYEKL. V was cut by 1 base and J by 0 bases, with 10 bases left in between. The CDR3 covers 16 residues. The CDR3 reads CASSQVTVSSYNEQFF. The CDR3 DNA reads TGCGCCAGCAGCCAAGTCACGGTTAGCTCCTACAATGAGCAGTTCTTC.

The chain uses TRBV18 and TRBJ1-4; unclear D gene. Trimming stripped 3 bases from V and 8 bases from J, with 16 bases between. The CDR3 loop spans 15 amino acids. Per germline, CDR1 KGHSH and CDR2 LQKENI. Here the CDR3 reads CASSPSKGEEEKLFF. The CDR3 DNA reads TGTGCCAGCTCACCCTCAAAGGGTGAAGAAGAAAAACTGTTTTTT.

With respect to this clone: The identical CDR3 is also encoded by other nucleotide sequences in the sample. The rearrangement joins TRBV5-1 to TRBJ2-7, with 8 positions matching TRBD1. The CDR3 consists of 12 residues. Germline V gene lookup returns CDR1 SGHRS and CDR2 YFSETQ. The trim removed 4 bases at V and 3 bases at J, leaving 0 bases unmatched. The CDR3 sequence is CASSGQGYEQYF. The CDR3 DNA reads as TGCGCCAGCAGCGGACAGGGCTACGAGCAGTACTTC.

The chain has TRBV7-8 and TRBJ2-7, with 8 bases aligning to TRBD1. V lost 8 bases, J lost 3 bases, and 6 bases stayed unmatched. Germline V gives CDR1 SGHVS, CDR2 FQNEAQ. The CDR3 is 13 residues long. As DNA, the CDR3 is TGTGCCAGCGAACGCACAGGGGGCTACGAGCAGTACTTC. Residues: CASERTGGYEQYF.

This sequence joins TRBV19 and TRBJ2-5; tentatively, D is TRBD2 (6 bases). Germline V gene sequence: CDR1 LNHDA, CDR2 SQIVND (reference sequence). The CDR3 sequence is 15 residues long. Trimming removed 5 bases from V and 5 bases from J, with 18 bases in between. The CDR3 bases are TGTGCCAGTAGTGTAACTTCCGGGACTGGGGAGACCCAGTACTTC. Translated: CASSVTSGTGETQYF. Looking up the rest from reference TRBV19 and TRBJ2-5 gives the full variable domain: DGGITQSPKYLFRKEGQNVTLSCEQNLNHDAMYWYRQDPGQGLRLIYYSQIVNDFQKGDIAEGYSVSREKKESFPLTVTSAQKNPTAFYLCASSVTSGTGETQYFGPGTRLLVL.

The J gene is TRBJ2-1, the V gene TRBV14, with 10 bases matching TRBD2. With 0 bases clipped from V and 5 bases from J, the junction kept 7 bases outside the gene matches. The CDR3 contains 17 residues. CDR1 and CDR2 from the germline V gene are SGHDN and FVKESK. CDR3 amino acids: CASSQDNPSGGDNEQFF. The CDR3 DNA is TGTGCCAGCAGCCAAGATAATCCTAGCGGGGGCGACAATGAGCAGTTCTTC.

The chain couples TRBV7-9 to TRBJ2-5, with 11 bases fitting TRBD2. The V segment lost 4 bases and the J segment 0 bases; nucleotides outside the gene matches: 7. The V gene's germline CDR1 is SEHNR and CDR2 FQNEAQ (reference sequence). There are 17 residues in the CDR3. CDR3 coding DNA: TGTGCCAGCAGCTCTCTGACTAGCGGGGAGTACCAAGAGACCCAGTACTTC. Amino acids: CASSSLTSGEYQETQYF.

CDR3 DNA sequence: TGCGCCAGCAGTCAATCAGGGGGGACGGTCGCTAACTATGGCTACACCTTC. Its translation: CASSQSGGTVANYGYTF. J is TRBJ1-2 and V is TRBV23-1; a possible D gene is TRBD1 (6 bases). TRBV23-1 is an open reading frame whose function is uncertain. The CDR3 spans 17 residues. Trimming took 0 bases from V and 0 from J, leaving 14 bases between them.

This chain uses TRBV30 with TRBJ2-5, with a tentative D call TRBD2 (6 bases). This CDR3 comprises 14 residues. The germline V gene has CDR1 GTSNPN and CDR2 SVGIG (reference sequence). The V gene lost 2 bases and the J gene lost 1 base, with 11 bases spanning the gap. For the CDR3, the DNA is TGTGCCTGGAGTCTTGGAGGGACCCAAGAGACCCAGTACTTC. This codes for CAWSLGGTQETQYF.

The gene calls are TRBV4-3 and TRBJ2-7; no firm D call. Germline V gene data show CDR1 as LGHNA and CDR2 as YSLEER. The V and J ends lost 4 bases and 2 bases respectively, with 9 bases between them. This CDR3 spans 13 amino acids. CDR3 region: CASSLLGTYEQYF. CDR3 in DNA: TGCGCCAGCAGCCTCCTGGGGACCTACGAGCAGTACTTC.

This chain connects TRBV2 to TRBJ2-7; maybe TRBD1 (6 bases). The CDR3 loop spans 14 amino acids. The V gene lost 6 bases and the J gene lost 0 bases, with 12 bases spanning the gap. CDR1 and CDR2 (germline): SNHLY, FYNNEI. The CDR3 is CASSWDTYSYEQYF. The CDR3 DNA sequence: TGTGCCAGCAGCTGGGACACGTACTCCTACGAGCAGTACTTC.

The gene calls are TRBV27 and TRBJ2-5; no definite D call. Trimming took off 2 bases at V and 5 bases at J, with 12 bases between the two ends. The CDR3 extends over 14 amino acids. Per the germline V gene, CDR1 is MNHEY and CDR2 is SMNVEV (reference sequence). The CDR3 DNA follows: TGTGCCAGCAGTTTACTAGGAAGGAGTGAGACCCAGTACTTC. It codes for CASSLLGRSETQYF.

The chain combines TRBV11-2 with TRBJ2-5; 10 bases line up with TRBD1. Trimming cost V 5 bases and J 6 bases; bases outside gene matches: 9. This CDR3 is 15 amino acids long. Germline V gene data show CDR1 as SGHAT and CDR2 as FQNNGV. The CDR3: CASSPGTGVMKTQYF. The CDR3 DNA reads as TGTGCCAGCAGCCCCGGGACAGGGGTGATGAAGACCCAGTACTTC.

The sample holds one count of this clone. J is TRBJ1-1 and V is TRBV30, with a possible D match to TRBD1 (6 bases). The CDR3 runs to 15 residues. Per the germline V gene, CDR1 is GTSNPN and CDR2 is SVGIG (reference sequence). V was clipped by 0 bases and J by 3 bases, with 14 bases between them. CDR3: CAWSVLGGRYTEAFF. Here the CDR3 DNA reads TGTGCCTGGAGTGTACTGGGGGGGCGGTACACTGAAGCTTTCTTT. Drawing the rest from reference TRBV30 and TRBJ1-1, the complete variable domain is SQTIHQWPATLVQPVGSPLSLECTVEGTSNPNLYWYRQAAGRGLQLLFYSVGIGQISSEVPQNLSASRPQDRQFILSSKKLLLSDSGFYLCAWSVLGGRYTEAFFGQGTRLTVV.

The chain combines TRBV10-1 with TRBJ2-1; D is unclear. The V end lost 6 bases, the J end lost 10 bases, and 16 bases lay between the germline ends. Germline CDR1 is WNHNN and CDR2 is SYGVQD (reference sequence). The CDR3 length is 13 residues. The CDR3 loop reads CASRHGQSREQFF. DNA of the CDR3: TGCGCCAGCAGGCACGGGCAATCAAGGGAGCAGTTCTTC.

CDR3 protein: CAISVAGVTYEQYF. In DNA form, the CDR3 reads TGTGCCATCAGTGTAGCGGGAGTAACCTACGAGCAGTACTTC. The chain joins TRBV10-3 to TRBJ2-7, with 9 positions matching TRBD2. CDR3 length: 14 amino acids. Germline CDR1 is ENHRY and CDR2 is SYGVKD. The ends lost 4 bases at V and 2 bases at J; junction bases unmatched: 3.

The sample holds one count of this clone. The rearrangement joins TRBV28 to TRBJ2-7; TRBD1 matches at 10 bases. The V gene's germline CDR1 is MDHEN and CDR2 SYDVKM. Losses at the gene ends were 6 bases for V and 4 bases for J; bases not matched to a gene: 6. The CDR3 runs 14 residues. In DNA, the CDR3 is TGTGCCAGCAGGGCGACAGGGGGCGGGTACGAGCAGTACTTC. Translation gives CASRATGGGYEQYF.

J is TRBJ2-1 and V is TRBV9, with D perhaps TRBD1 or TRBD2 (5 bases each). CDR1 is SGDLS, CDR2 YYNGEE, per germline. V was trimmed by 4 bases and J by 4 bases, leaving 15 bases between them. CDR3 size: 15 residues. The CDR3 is CASSPRDGIYNEQFF. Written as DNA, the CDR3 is TGTGCCAGCAGCCCCCGGGACGGGATATACAATGAGCAGTTCTTC.

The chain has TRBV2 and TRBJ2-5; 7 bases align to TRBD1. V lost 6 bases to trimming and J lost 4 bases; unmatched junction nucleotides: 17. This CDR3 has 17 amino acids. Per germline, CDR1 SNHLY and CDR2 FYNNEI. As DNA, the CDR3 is TGTGCCAGCAGGGACCCTCCCGGCAGGGGGTCTGGAGAGACCCAGTACTTC. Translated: CASRDPPGRGSGETQYF.